This T cell receptor beta chain was observed in a study of cytomegalovirus exposure and HLA in healthy donors (dated by TCRdb to the late 2010s). About the study as a whole: According to an earlier analysis of 550 to 700 of the donors, about 179 million T cells yielded 95 million to 140 million unique TCR beta sequences and about 300 Gb of sequence data. Besides the first cohort of 666 subjects, a separate validation cohort made up of around 120 different subjects was used. The later analysis used no new phenotypic data to find candidate immune exposures, relying instead on TCR beta sequences and their occurrence across donors. The study aimed to test whether cataloging public T cell receptors could reveal signatures of past pathogen exposure. All discovery cohort repertoires had been generated using a single sequencing platform. A handful of DR-DQ haplotypes were handled as single units for association and clustering because linkage in the cohort was strong. Donor age, sex, ethnicity and CMV serostatus were collected together with the repertoire data. To predict cytomegalovirus infection status, the study brought together high-throughput TCR immunosequencing, statistical association of individual TCRs with disease status, and machine learning. To study patterns of TCR occurrence, a later analysis re-analyzed previously published TCR beta repertoires from several hundred donors and added high-resolution HLA genotyping. On average, 235,054 unique TCR beta nucleotide sequences were sequenced per donor among some 430 genotyped donors of the cohort, with roughly 18% of those sequences being non-productive. An early release covering approximately 600 HLA-typed donors comprised about 300 gigabases of sequencing data and some 79 million unique TCR sequences. An earlier analysis of approximately 640 of the donors applied high-throughput TCR beta sequencing to assess whether each TCR beta V gene segment acted as functional or pseudogenic. In a later genetic analysis, genome-wide SNP genotypes for 398 of the 666 donors were used, and that subset was treated as a discovery cohort. HLA typing covered class I and class II loci at four-digit resolution. Of the 398 genotyped donors, about 84% fell in the genetic ancestry cluster associated with self-reported Caucasian donors. Typing coverage differed by locus: A, B, C, DRB1 and DQB1 were typed in roughly 620-640 donors, DQA1 in about 560, DPA1 in 600 to 610, and DPB1 in around 490. The study used immunosequencing to profile the T cell repertoires of approximately 690 subjects and linked those repertoires to cytomegalovirus serostatus. Overall study outcomes, separate from this receptor: In vitro tests confirmed that three of the cytomegalovirus-associated TCR beta chains recognize cytomegalovirus antigens. A further reported finding was that TCR beta sequences accurately predicted the HLA-A and HLA-B alleles for most subjects in the first cohort. According to a later analysis, most CMV-associated TCR beta chains appeared to be HLA-restricted, and the HLA associations seemed to be driven largely by CMV exposure. An earlier analysis of roughly 570 of the donors showed that most TCR beta V segments appeared in productive rearrangements either about 87% or about 30% of the time, which broadly matched IMGT annotations. Because counts were too low, about 15 rarely observed V segments, including chromosome 9 orphons, were left out of the earlier analysis of about 500 of the donors. It was suggested by the authors that the approach could potentially be generalized to other disease states and immunological phenotypes. For the cohort, immune exposure information was limited to CMV serostatus. Specific HLA alleles were associated with 15,000 to 20,000 TCR beta sequences at a false discovery rate of 0.05 in a later analysis. A later analysis found that TCR association rates varied across HLA loci, with DRB1 alleles showing the most associated TCRs and HLA-C alleles the fewest. Strong co-occurrence of HLA alleles, especially DR and DQ, made assigning TCR associations to individual alleles difficult. In a later analysis, HLA-associated TCR beta chains showed more clonal expansion and lower generation probabilities than non-associated chains that were equally common. In a later genetic analysis, a missense DCLRE1C variant was associated with V-gene and J-gene trimming of TCR beta chains, and the association was replicated in an independent cohort. In the study, some 160 TCR beta chains were listed as associated with cytomegalovirus. A group of highly shared sequence variants was considered likely to be a technical artifact of the sequencing pipeline. Several of the top co-occurrence clusters appeared to be linked to parvovirus B19, influenza, CMV and Epstein-Barr virus, according to a later analysis. The cohort was sequenced for TCR beta chains only, and without alpha or paired-chain data the features that could be detected were limited. Most TCR sequences were seen in very few donors, while some public TCRs were found in many individuals. Presence/absence analyses assumed roughly uniform sequencing depth across donors, an assumption that may not hold. The classifier was reported to diagnose cytomegalovirus status with high specificity and sensitivity in both the original cohort and the validation cohort. Because HLA typing was unavailable for some donors at each locus, only the typed subset was used in association tests. Correlated functional status among segregating V segments might reflect linkage disequilibrium, but an unknown experimental factor could not be ruled out. Compared with the roughly 670-donor mean, donors in an Asian-associated ancestry cluster had fewer N-insertions in productive TCRs, according to a later genetic analysis.

Concerning this clone itself: Its binding antigen is unknown. There are no base qualities to consult, and no much larger clone falls within one base.

The receptor library was made with the immunoSEQ multiplex PCR assay. For the multiplex PCR, a mixture combining 60 forward primers for TCR Vbeta segments and 13 reverse primers for TCR Jbeta segments was used. Amplification of the CDR3 region of rearranged TCR beta genes was performed with a multiplex PCR assay on genomic DNA. The amplified TCR beta libraries were sequenced on the Illumina HiSeq System as 87-base-pair reads. In the source study's methods: Across the roughly 700 repertoires, a later analysis counted approximately 75 million unique TCR beta chains, approximately 12 million of which were shared by at least two donors. To remove PCR and sequencing errors, raw reads were error-corrected and collapsed into unique sequences using a nearest-neighbor algorithm that merged closely related sequences. CDR3 sequences were aligned to IMGT reference sequences to assign V, D and J gene segments. For a sequence to be retained, a match of at least six nucleotides was required to both a V gene segment and a J gene segment. Rearrangements were classified as productive when the CDR3 lacked stop codons and remained in frame with V and J, and all other rearrangements were classified as non-productive. CDR3 was defined by IMGT convention, running from the second conserved V-encoded cysteine to the conserved J-encoded phenylalanine. The earlier analysis of some 600 of the donors excluded sequences that lacked an unambiguous match to a single V gene segment. In an earlier analysis of 500 to 750 of the donors, V segments were called functional above 56.7% productive rearrangements and were called segregating when the between-donor standard deviation exceeded 5%. A statistical classification framework was built for diagnosing cytomegalovirus status from the catalog of TCR beta chain sequences. In a later analysis, V and J genes were assigned by comparing TCR nucleotide sequences against IMGT/GENE-DB human TR gene sequences. In a later analysis, CDR3 sequences and most-parsimonious VDJ recombination scenarios were assigned using the TCRdist pipeline. In a later analysis, each TCR beta chain was defined by its CDR3 amino acid sequence together with its V-gene family, and reads without a unique V-gene family were excluded. To address suspected cross-contamination and a sequencing artifact, a later analysis removed 550 to 750 highly shared, low-generation-probability nucleotide sequences. For each public chain, a later analysis derived a clonal expansion index from normalized ranks of inferred template counts within each repertoire. In a later analysis, generation probabilities were computed using a VDJ recombination model fitted to out-of-frame rearrangements, and the results were checked against IGoR. Hypergeometric tests were used in a later analysis to score TCR-TCR, TCR-HLA and TCR-CMV co-occurrence, with a repertoire-size bias correction applied to the TCR pairs. In a later analysis, false discovery rates were estimated by permuting HLA or CMV assignments 20 times. In a later analysis, co-occurring TCRs were grouped with DBSCAN, and TCRdist sequence similarity was added when clustering was performed within HLA-allele-positive subsets. Repertoires with fewer than 30,000 or more than 120,000 public chains, plus five repertoires with anomalous nucleotide sharing, were excluded from co-occurrence clustering. TCRdb obtained this table from immuneACCESS and retained in-frame rearrangements with V and J assigned. These tables miss some clones; where compared with another copy, unresolved V genes account for less than half of the shortfall, and the remainder is unexplained. Clonal size and the V and J genes are those of that table, whereas D and trimming came from the DNA. This sample holds roughly 130,000 clones; roughly 83% were observed only once. Clones ranked in the top ten supply roughly 2% of the sample.

The cohort was made up of roughly 670 healthy bone marrow donors. At the time of sampling, every cohort member was nominally healthy, though immune exposures that went unrecorded were likely present. The donor was CMV seronegative and belonged to the group of 352 seronegative cohort members. A peripheral blood sample was collected from each donor, and TCR beta sequencing was performed on peripheral blood mononuclear cells. The Qiagen DNeasy Blood Extraction Kit was used to extract genomic DNA from the blood cell samples. The origin of this receptor is a man aged 18 to 35 in good health and CMV-seronegative. Sequencing was performed on PBMCs.

The DNA is as follows: TGTGCCAGCAGCTTGAACCGGGACAGGGATTTCAATGAGCAGTTCTTC. Translated, it reads CASSLNRDRDFNEQFF. The rearranged chain carries TRBV28 and TRBJ2-1; 9 middle bases align to TRBD1. CDR1 and CDR2 (MDHEN, SYDVKM) derive from the germline V gene. V trim: 6 bases; J trim: 6 bases; unmatched bases: 12. From the cysteine through the phenylalanine, the CDR3 covers 16 amino acids. The sequence is cut down to CDR3 DNA, 48 bases in frame from base 1.